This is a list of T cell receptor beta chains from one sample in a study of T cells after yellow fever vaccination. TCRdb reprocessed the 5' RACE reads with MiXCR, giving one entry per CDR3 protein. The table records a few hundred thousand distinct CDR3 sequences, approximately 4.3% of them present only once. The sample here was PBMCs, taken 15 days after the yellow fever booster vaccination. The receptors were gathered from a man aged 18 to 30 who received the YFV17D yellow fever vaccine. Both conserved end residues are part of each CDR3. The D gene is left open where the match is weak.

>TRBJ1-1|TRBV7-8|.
CASSLGAGMNTEAFF
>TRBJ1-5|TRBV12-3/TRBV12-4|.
CASSRRQINQPQHF
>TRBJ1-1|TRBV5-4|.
CASSLWWDAEAFF
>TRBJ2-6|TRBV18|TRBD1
CASSPPGTGGSGANVLTF
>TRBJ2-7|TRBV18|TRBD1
CASVRGQGENEQYF
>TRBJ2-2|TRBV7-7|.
CASSLEGRGNTGELFF
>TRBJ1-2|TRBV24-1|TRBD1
CATSDLRDRVPGYTF
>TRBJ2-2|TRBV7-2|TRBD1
CASSERQGAFTGELFF
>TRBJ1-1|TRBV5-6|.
CASSLVPTGGEAFF
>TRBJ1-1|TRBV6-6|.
CASRRSPRAVDLEAFF
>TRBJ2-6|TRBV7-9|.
CASSFQGIGGANVLTF
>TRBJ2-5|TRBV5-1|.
CATREWGSQETQYF
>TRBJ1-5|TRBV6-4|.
CASSADSQPQHF
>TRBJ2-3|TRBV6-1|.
CASSEVGTGDTQYF
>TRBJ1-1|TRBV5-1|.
CASSPWTVGTEAFF
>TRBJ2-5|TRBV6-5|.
CASSNPRTGLRETQYF